This T cell receptor (beta chain) was documented in a study of graft-versus-host responses after intestinal transplantation. In the study overall: Each transplant was multivisceral, liver-intestinal, or isolated intestinal.

From germline, CDR1 is LNHDA and CDR2 SQIVND (reference sequence). The CDR3 covers 15 residues. Losses at the gene ends were 5 bases for V and 5 bases for J; bases not matched to a gene: 7. Clones were sequenced by immunoSEQ multiplex PCR, and TCRdb holds only the in-frame ones, with some missing. The data show more than 50,000 clones, around 90% seen once. V and J are TRBV19 and TRBJ2-3; 10 bases align to TRBD1. This specimen consisted of PBMCs, obtained roughly 95 weeks after intestinal transplant. The receptor was isolated from a human patient who received an intestinal transplant, so some T cells may come from the graft donor. Written as DNA, the CDR3 is TGTGCCAGTAGTCGACAGGGGGCGCTGGGAGATACGCAGTATTTT. Protein product: CASSRQGALGDTQYF. The full variable domain, with the rest looked up from reference TRBV19 and TRBJ2-3, is DGGITQSPKYLFRKEGQNVTLSCEQNLNHDAMYWYRQDPGQGLRLIYYSQIVNDFQKGDIAEGYSVSREKKESFPLTVTSAQKNPTAFYLCASSRQGALGDTQYFGPGTRLTVL.